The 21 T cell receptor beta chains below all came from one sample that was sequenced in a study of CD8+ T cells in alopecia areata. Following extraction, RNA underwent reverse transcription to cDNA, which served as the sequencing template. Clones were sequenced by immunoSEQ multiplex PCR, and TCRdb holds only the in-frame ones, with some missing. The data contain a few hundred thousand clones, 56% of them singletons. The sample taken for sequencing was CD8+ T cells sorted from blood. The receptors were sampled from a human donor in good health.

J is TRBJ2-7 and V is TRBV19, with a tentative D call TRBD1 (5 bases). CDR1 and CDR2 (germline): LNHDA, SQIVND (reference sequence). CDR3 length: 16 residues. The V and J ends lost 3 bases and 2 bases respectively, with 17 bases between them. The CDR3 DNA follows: TGTGCCAGTAGTATCTCCCACCCGACAGCTCCCTACGAGCAGTACTTC. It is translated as CASSISHPTAPYEQYF.

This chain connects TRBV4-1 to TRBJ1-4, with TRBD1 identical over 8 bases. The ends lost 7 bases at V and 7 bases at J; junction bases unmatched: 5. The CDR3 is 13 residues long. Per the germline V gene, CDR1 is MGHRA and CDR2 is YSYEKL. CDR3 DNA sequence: TGCGCCAGCAACCCAGGGGGCGTTGAAAAACTGTTTTTT. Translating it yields CASNPGGVEKLFF.

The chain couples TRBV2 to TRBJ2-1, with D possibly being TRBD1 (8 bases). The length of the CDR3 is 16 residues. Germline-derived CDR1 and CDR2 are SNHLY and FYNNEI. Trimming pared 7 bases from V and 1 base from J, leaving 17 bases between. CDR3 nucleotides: TGTGCCAGCACCCCCGGGAGGACAGGGTCCTACAATGAGCAGTTCTTC. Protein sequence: CASTPGRTGSYNEQFF.

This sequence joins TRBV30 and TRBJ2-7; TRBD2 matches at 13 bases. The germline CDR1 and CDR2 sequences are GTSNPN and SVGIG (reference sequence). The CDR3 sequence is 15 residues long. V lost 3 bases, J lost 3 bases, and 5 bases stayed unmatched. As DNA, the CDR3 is TGTGCCTGGAGGCGGACTAGCGGGGGTGGCTACGAGCAGTACTTC. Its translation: CAWRRTSGGGYEQYF.

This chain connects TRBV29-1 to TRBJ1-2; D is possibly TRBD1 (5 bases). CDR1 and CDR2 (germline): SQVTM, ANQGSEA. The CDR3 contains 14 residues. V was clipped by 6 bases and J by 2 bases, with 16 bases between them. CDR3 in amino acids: CSVLPMGENYGYTF. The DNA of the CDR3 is TGCAGCGTCCTCCCGATGGGGGAAAACTATGGCTACACCTTC. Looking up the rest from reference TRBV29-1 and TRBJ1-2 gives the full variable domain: SAVISQKPSRDICQRGTSLTIQCQVDSQVTMMFWYRQQPGQSLTLIATANQGSEATYESGFVIDKFPISRPNLTFSTLTVSNMSPEDSSIYLCSVLPMGENYGYTFGSGTRLTVV.

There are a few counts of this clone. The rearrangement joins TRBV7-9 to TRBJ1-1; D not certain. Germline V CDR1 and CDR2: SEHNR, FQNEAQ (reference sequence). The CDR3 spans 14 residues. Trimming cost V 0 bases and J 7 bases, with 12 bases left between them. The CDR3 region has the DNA TGTGCCAGCAGCTTAGCGGGAGTCGAGGGTGAAGCTTTCTTT. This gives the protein CASSLAGVEGEAFF.

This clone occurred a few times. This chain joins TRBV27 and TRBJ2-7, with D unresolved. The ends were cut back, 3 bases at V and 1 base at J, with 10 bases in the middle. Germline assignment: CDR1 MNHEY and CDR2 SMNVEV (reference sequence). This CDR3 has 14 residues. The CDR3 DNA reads TGTGCCAGCAGTTTCAGAGCGTCTTCCTACGAGCAGTACTTC. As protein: CASSFRASSYEQYF.

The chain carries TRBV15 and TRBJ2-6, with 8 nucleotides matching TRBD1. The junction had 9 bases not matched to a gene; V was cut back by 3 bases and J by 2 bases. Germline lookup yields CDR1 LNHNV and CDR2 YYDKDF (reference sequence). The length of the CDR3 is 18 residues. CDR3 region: CATSSDTGGSAGANVLTF. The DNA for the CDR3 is TGTGCCACCAGCAGCGATACAGGGGGGTCGGCTGGGGCCAACGTCCTGACTTTC.

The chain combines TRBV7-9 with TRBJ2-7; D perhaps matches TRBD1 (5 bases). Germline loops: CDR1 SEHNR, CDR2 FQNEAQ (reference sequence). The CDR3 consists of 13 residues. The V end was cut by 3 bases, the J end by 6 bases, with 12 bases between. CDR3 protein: CASSLDINPEQYF. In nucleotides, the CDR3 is TGTGCCAGCAGCTTGGACATTAATCCCGAGCAGTACTTC.

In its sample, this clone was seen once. The CDR3 here is CASSEGLAVLTDTQYF. The CDR3 nucleotides read TGTGCCAGCAGTGAGGGACTAGCGGTTCTCACAGATACGCAGTATTTT. The chain joins TRBV2 to TRBJ2-3, with 11 bases lining up with TRBD2. Trimming took 3 bases from V and 2 from J; bases not matched to a gene: 4. Germline V gene data show CDR1 as SNHLY and CDR2 as FYNNEI. The CDR3 totals 16 residues.

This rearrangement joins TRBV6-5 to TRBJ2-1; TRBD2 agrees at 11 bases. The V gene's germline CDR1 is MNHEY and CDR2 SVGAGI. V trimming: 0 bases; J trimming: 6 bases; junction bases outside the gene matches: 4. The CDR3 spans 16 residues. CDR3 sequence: CASSYSRLAGGNEQFF. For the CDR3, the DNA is TGTGCCAGCAGTTACTCTCGTCTAGCGGGGGGCAATGAGCAGTTCTTC.

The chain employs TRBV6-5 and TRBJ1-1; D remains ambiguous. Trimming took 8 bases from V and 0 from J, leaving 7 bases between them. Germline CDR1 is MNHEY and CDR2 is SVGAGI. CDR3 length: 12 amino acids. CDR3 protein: CASGRMNTEAFF. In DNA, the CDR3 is TGTGCCAGCGGACGGATGAACACTGAAGCTTTCTTT.

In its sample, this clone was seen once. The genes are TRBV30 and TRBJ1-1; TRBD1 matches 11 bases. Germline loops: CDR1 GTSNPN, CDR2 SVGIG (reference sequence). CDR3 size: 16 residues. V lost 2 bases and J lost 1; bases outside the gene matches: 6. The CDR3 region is CAWSLGQGAWNTEAFF. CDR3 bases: TGTGCCTGGAGTCTTGGACAGGGGGCTTGGAACACTGAAGCTTTCTTT.

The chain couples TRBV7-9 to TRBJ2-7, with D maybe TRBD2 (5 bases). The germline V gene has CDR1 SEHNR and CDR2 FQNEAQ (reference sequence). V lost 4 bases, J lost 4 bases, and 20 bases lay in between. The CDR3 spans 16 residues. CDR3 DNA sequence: TGTGCCAGCAGCTCACCTGTGAATGATCGCGGGTACGAGCAGTACTTC. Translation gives CASSSPVNDRGYEQYF.

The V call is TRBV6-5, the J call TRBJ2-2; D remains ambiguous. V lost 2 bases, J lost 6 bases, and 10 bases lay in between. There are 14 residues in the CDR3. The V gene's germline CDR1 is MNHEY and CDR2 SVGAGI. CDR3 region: CASSYRVDAGELFF. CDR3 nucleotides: TGTGCCAGCAGTTACAGGGTTGATGCCGGGGAGCTGTTTTTT.

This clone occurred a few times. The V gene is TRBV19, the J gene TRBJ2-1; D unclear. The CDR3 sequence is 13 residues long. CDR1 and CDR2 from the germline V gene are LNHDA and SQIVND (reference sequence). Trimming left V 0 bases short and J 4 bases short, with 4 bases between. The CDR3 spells CASSIDQYNEQFF. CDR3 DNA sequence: TGTGCCAGTAGTATAGATCAGTACAATGAGCAGTTCTTC.

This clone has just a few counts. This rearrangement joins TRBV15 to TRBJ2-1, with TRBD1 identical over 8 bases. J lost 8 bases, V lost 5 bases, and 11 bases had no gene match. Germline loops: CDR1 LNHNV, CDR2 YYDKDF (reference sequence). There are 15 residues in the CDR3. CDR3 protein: CATSARGQGQDEQFF. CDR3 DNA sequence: TGTGCCACCAGCGCTAGAGGACAGGGACAGGATGAGCAGTTCTTC.

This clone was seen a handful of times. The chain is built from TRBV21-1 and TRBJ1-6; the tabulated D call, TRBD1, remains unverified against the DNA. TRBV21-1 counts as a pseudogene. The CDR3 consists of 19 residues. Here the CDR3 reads CASSKAGRVSGCDNSPLHF. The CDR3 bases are TGTGCCAGCAGCAAAGCGGGCAGGGTGTCTGGTTGCGATAATTCACCCCTCCACTTT.

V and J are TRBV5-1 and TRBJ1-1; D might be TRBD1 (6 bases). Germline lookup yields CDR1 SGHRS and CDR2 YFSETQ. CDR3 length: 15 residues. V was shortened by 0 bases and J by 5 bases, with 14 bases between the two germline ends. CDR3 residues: CASSLGQGLWTEAFF. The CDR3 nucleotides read TGCGCCAGCAGCTTGGGTCAGGGGCTGTGGACTGAAGCTTTCTTT.

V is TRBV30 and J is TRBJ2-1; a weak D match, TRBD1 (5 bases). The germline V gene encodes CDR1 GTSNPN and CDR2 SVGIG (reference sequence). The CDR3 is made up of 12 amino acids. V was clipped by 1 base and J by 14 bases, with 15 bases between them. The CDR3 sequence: CAWSESGKGEFF. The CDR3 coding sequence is TGTGCCTGGAGTGAATCAGGGAAAGGGGAGTTCTTC.

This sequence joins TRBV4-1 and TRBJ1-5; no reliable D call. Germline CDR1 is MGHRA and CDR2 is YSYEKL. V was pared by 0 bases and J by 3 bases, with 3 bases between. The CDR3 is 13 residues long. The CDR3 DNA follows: TGCGCCAGCAGCCAAGATGACAATCAGCCCCAGCATTTT. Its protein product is CASSQDDNQPQHF.